This T cell receptor beta chain was obtained from a study of blood T cell repertoires in COVID-19 (TCRdb year 2020). About the study as a whole: Samples from collaborators originated in the United States, Italy and Spain and spanned both the acute and convalescent phases of COVID-19. The material from the prospective study consisted of cDNA or gDNA derived from T cells, B-cell-depleted T cells, or PBMCs. The dataset comprised deeply sampled blood TCRbeta repertoires from subjects exposed to, actively infected with, or recovered from COVID-19. The repertoires were made available in a free public database intended to serve as a resource for research on the immune response to SARS-CoV-2. The samples were drawn from two sources: the first 160 participants of the ongoing ImmuneRACE study, and some 1,300 subjects contributed by 6 global collaborators. Sample metadata almost always included a de-identified subject ID, COVID-19 status, age in years and sex. Where HLA class I and class II types were available, the types were taken from metadata supplied by the sample provider, not from assay-based typing.

Measured from the cysteine to the phenylalanine, the CDR3 is 15 residues long. Only the CDR3 DNA stays, 45 bases, in frame from base 1. The germline V gene provides CDR1 SGHRS and CDR2 YFSETQ. V has 0 bases trimmed and J has 1 base trimmed; junction bases matching no gene number 3. TCRbeta CDR3 regions were amplified from genomic DNA by means of the immunoSEQ Assay, a bias-controlled multiplex PCR. From the authors' description of their analysis: Within the assay, amplification of reference gene primers was used to estimate how many nucleated cells each sample contained. Sequence reads were collapsed and filtered to measure the absolute abundance of every unique TCRbeta CDR3 rearrangement. For each sample, productive Simpson clonality was calculated as the square root of Simpson's diversity index across productive rearrangements. TCRdb re-hosts the immuneACCESS table, in-frame sequences only. Its copies lack some clones; in the studies checked, an unresolved V gene accounts for under half of them, and the cause for the rest is not known. For V, J and clone size, that table is used; D and trimming come from the DNA. The sample table shows over 250,000 clones, and roughly 88% are seen once. The ten biggest clones cover around 10% of the sample.

Whole blood was collected in K2EDTA tubes by collaborating institutions according to the institutions' own protocols. Collaborator samples were shipped for TCRbeta analysis as frozen whole blood, isolated PBMCs, or DNA extracted from either sample type. What the study reported, not specific to this receptor: Clinical and demographic metadata were provided uncurated, with the amount varying by source and participant.

Regarding this clone: There is no known antigen for this receptor. Base qualities are not at hand, and no much larger clone is one base apart.

The clonotype was recovered from a woman aged 70-85 years with acute or convalescent COVID-19. The chain links TRBV5-1 with TRBJ2-5, and 7 bases in between align with TRBD1. The material sequenced was peripheral blood. The sequence in DNA is TGCGCCAGCAGCTTGGGACAGGGCTTCCAAGAGACCCAGTACTTC. Translation gives CASSLGQGFQETQYF. With the rest looked up from the reference TRBV5-1 and TRBJ2-5 genes rather than sequenced, the full variable domain is KAGVTQTPRYLIKTRGQQVTLSCSPISGHRSVSWYQQTPGQGLQFLFEYFSETQRNKGNFPGRFSGRQFSNSRSEMNVSTLELGDSALYLCASSLGQGFQETQYFGPGTRLLVL.